This T cell receptor (beta chain) was recovered during a study of response to subunit inactivated influenza vaccine. Notes on the study in general: Researchers suggested that each seasonal influenza vaccination recruits few new T cells.

The CDR3 length is 11 residues. Germline lookup yields CDR1 SQVTM and CDR2 ANQGSEA. V lost 7 bases and J 4 bases, leaving 10 bases between the germline ends. TCRdb analysed the RT-PCR reads with MiXCR anew, one entry per CDR3 protein. The repertoire consists of about 520,000 distinct CDR3 sequences, with around 7.7% occurring once and the leading ten covering around 13%. To note about this clonotype: Its antigen is unknown.

The sequence was obtained from a man aged 45-69 years who received an inactivated influenza vaccine. Material: PBMCs from blood, obtained about 24 months after vaccination. This sequence joins TRBV29-1 and TRBJ2-5, with a weak D call TRBD2 (5 bases). The CDR3 DNA reads TGCAGCGGCCGACGGGGAGAGACCCAGTACTTC. Its translation is CSGRRGETQYF.